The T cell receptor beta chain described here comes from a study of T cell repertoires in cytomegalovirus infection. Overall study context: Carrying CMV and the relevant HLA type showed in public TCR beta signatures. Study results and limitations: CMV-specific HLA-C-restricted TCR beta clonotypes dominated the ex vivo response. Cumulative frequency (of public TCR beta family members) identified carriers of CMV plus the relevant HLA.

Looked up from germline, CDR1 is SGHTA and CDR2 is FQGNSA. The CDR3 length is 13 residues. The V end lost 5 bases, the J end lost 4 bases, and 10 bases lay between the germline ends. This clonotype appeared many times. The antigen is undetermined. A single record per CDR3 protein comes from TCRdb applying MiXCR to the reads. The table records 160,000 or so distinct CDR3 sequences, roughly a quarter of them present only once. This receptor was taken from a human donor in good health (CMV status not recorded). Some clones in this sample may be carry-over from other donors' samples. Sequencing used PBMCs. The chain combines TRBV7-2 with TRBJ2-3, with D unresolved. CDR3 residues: CASSKDHADTQYF. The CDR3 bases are TGTGCCAGCAGCAAGGACCACGCAGATACGCAGTATTTT.